A selection of T cell receptor beta chains follows, all from one sample in a study of response to subunit inactivated influenza vaccine. TCRdb used MiXCR to reprocess the RT-PCR reads, holding one entry per CDR3 protein. The repertoire consists of 800,000 to 1,000,000 distinct CDR3 sequences, with 21% occurring once and the leading ten covering roughly 10%. The input for sequencing was PBMCs from blood, taken more than 4 days after vaccination. The receptors derive from a man aged 50 to 59 who received an inactivated influenza vaccine. CDR3s include the opening cysteine and the closing phenylalanine or tryptophan. Fields, in order: D gene, V gene, J gene, clone size, CDR3 DNA, CDR3 protein. The D gene is left open where the match is weak. Size is stated for part of the rows, as once, few or many counts, or as a class when the clone is expanded.

d_call: TRBD1
v_call: TRBV7-2
j_call: TRBJ2-1
clone_size: .
cdr3_nt: TGTGCCAGCAGCTTATTGGGGACAGGGTTTTCCAATGAGCAGTTCTTC
cdr3_aa: CASSLLGTGFSNEQFF

d_call: .
v_call: TRBV12-3/TRBV12-4
j_call: TRBJ2-7
clone_size: .
cdr3_nt: TGTGCCAGCATTGATGGAGAAGACCTATACGAGCAGTACTTC
cdr3_aa: CASIDGEDLYEQYF

d_call: .
v_call: TRBV12-3/TRBV12-4
j_call: TRBJ1-5
clone_size: .
cdr3_nt: TGTGCCAGCAGTTTAGGAAGCGGGGTGGCCAATCAGCCCCAGCATTTT
cdr3_aa: CASSLGSGVANQPQHF

d_call: TRBD1
v_call: TRBV7-2
j_call: TRBJ1-2
clone_size: few
cdr3_nt: TGTGCCAGCAGCCGTGGGACAGGGAAGTATGGCTACACCTTC
cdr3_aa: CASSRGTGKYGYTF

d_call: .
v_call: TRBV4-1
j_call: TRBJ2-1
clone_size: .
cdr3_nt: TGCGCCAGCAGCCAAGGAGGGGAGCGCGAGCAGTTCTTC
cdr3_aa: CASSQGGEREQFF

d_call: .
v_call: TRBV25-1
j_call: TRBJ1-4
clone_size: .
cdr3_nt: TGTGCCAGCAGTGAAAGAAGGGAGGATGGGGAAAAACTGTTTTTT
cdr3_aa: CASSERREDGEKLFF

d_call: .
v_call: TRBV7-8
j_call: TRBJ2-5
clone_size: .
cdr3_nt: TGTGCCAGCAGCTCGACCATTCAAGAGACCCAGTACTTC
cdr3_aa: CASSSTIQETQYF

d_call: TRBD2
v_call: TRBV5-1
j_call: TRBJ2-1
clone_size: .
cdr3_nt: TGCGCCAGCAGCTTGGTCGGGGGGGCGGAGAATGAGCAGTTCTTC
cdr3_aa: CASSLVGGAENEQFF

d_call: .
v_call: TRBV10-3
j_call: TRBJ2-1
clone_size: .
cdr3_nt: TGTGCCACAAGAGCACAGGGCACACACAATGAGCAGTTCTTC
cdr3_aa: CATRAQGTHNEQFF

d_call: TRBD1
v_call: TRBV5-1
j_call: TRBJ2-1
clone_size: few
cdr3_nt: TGCGCCAGCAGATCGACAGGGCGCAATGAGCAGTTCTTC
cdr3_aa: CASRSTGRNEQFF

d_call: .
v_call: TRBV7-9
j_call: TRBJ2-1
clone_size: .
cdr3_nt: TGTGCCAGCAGCTTACAAGCCGACTACAATGAGCAGTTCTTC
cdr3_aa: CASSLQADYNEQFF

d_call: TRBD2
v_call: TRBV27
j_call: TRBJ2-1
clone_size: .
cdr3_nt: TGTGCCAGCAGCCGAACTAGCGGAGACTACAATGAGCAGTTCTTC
cdr3_aa: CASSRTSGDYNEQFF

d_call: .
v_call: TRBV5-6
j_call: TRBJ1-6
clone_size: .
cdr3_nt: TGTGCCAGCAGCCCTCGGACGCGTTATAATTCACCCCTCCACTTT
cdr3_aa: CASSPRTRYNSPLHF

d_call: .
v_call: TRBV4-2
j_call: TRBJ2-6
clone_size: .
cdr3_nt: TGTGCCAGCAGCCAAGATCTCAACAGGGCTATCTCGGGGGCCAACGTCCTGACTTTC
cdr3_aa: CASSQDLNRAISGANVLTF

d_call: .
v_call: TRBV20-1
j_call: TRBJ2-1
clone_size: few
cdr3_nt: TGCTGTGCTAGAGGGCCAAGGGATGACTACGACAATGAGCAGTTCTTC
cdr3_aa: CCARGPRDDYDNEQFF

d_call: TRBD2
v_call: TRBV12-3/TRBV12-4
j_call: TRBJ2-1
clone_size: .
cdr3_nt: TGTGCCAGCACCCTGGGGACTACTTACAATGAGCAGTTCTTC
cdr3_aa: CASTLGTTYNEQFF